This T cell receptor (beta chain) is from a study of OX40 agonist ivuxolimab in advanced cancers. Study findings and constraints: Which antigen the expanded peripheral T cells recognized is unknown.

A note on this clone: Its antigen is not identified.

The CDR3 is made up of 17 amino acids. Per germline, CDR1 WNHNN and CDR2 SYGVQD (reference sequence). V shed 0 bases and J shed 4 bases, with 15 bases lying between them. The repertoire was sequenced with immunoSEQ multiplex PCR; TCRdb's copy has only in-frame clones and lacks some. The table records roughly 89,000 clones, approximately 91% of them present only once. The clonotype originates from an adult with an advanced solid tumor such as melanoma, head and neck, liver or kidney cancer. This sequence joins TRBV10-1 and TRBJ2-2; D possibly matches TRBD1 or TRBD2 (5 bases each). The sequences come from CD4+ or CD8+ T cells sorted from blood, collected in a trial of the OX40 agonist ivuxolimab. The CDR3 sequence: CASSESTGGSGTGELFF. CDR3 DNA sequence: TGCGCCAGCAGTGAGTCGACTGGGGGAAGCGGCACCGGGGAGCTGTTTTTT.